The present T cell receptor (beta chain) was sequenced within a study of cytomegalovirus exposure and HLA in healthy donors. Germline-derived CDR1 and CDR2 are LGHNA and YNFKEQ. The CDR3 is 15 residues long. V dropped 2 bases and J dropped 5; count of bases not matched to a gene: 5. Repertoires were generated with immunoSEQ multiplex PCR, while TCRdb's copy carries only in-frame clones and drops some. The table has about 330,000 clones, 86% seen once. The receptor was derived from a woman aged 18-35 years in good health and CMV-seronegative. Sample: PBMCs. The chain has TRBV4-2 and TRBJ2-7; TRBD2 matches 11 bases. CDR3 protein: CASSQLSGRADEQYF. Written as DNA, the CDR3 is TGTGCCAGCAGCCAACTTAGCGGGAGGGCCGACGAGCAGTACTTC.